These 27 T cell receptor beta chains share one sample of origin, sequenced in a study of CD8 T cells in Susac syndrome (dated by TCRdb to about 2019). The library was prepared using the immunoSEQ multiplex PCR assay. RNA was extracted using the RNeasy kit, and roughly 0.5 to 1 ug of the RNA was reverse transcribed with random hexamers. TCRdb's own reprocessing of the public reads used fastp at Q25 and MiXCR and kept productive beta chains. Every distinct CDR3 protein forms one entry, paired with its most common genes and DNA. This sample is represented by around 170,000 distinct CDR3 sequences; roughly 95% of them were singletons. 0.15% to 0.2% of the sample is held by the ten biggest clonotypes. The sequenced sample was CD8+ T cells from PBMCs. The source of these receptors is a human donor with multiple sclerosis.

This clonotype occurred once. V is TRBV7-2 and J is TRBJ2-1; 13 bases fit TRBD2. CDR1 and CDR2 (germline): SGHTA, FQGNSA. The trim removed 5 bases at V and 10 bases at J, leaving 8 bases unmatched. CDR3 size: 15 residues. This CDR3 reads CASSTGLAGRREQFF. The CDR3 DNA sequence: TGTGCCAGCAGCACGGGACTAGCGGGGCGCAGAGAGCAGTTCTTC. The full variable domain, with the rest looked up from reference TRBV7-2 and TRBJ2-1, is GAGVSQSPSNKVTEKGKDVELRCDPISGHTALYWYRQSLGQGLEFLIYFQGNSAPDKSGLPSDRFSAERTGGSVSTLTIQRTQQEDSAVYLCASSTGLAGRREQFFGPGTRLTVL.

The genes are TRBV9 and TRBJ2-7; perhaps TRBD1 as D (5 bases). CDR1 is SGDLS, CDR2 YYNGEE, per germline. The CDR3 contains 15 residues. The ends were cut back, 0 bases at V and 6 bases at J, with 16 bases in the middle. This CDR3 reads CASSVGGGRVAEQYF. CDR3 DNA: TGTGCCAGCAGCGTAGGAGGTGGCAGGGTGGCCGAGCAGTACTTC.

This clonotype has only one observation. The CDR3 region is CSASGPKRKYEQYF. In DNA, the CDR3 is TGCAGTGCTAGCGGGCCCAAGCGGAAGTACGAGCAGTACTTC. The chain recombines TRBV20-1 with TRBJ2-7; D is possibly TRBD2 (5 bases). The germline V gene has CDR1 DFQATT and CDR2 SNEGSKA (reference sequence). The ends were cut back, 3 bases at V and 4 bases at J, with 16 bases in the middle. CDR3 length equals 14 residues.

This chain joins TRBV20-1 and TRBJ1-2, with no clear D. Trimming cost V 1 base and J 4 bases, with 13 bases left between them. CDR1 and CDR2 from the germline V gene are DFQATT and SNEGSKA (reference sequence). This CDR3 comprises 14 residues. The CDR3 bases are TGCAGTGCTAGAGTCCTGAAGGAGGCCTATGGCTACACCTTC. Protein product: CSARVLKEAYGYTF.

Comments on this clonotype: A junction boundary mismatches the germline segment, possibly from a read error. The J gene is TRBJ1-1, the V gene TRBV7-6; 10 bases match TRBD1. There are 15 residues in the CDR3. Germline CDR1 is SGHVS and CDR2 is FNYEAQ. The CDR3 DNA is TGTGCCAGCAGCGTAGACAGGGGGCCGAACACTGAAGCCTTCTTT. The encoded protein is CASSVDRGPNTEAFF.

The rearrangement links TRBV27 to TRBJ2-7, with 9 bases that match TRBD1. V was clipped by 3 bases and J by 2 bases; unmatched bases: 5. The V gene's germline CDR1 is MNHEY and CDR2 SMNVEV (reference sequence). The CDR3 has 15 amino acids. In DNA, the CDR3 is TGTGCCAGCAGTTTCGGACAGGGGTCCACCTACGAGCAGTACTTC. It encodes CASSFGQGSTYEQYF.

This clonotype was counted once. The V gene is TRBV28, the J gene TRBJ2-1, with TRBD2 identical over 12 bases. V trimming: 2 bases; J trimming: 5 bases; junction bases outside the gene matches: 4. There are 16 residues in the CDR3. Per the germline V gene, CDR1 is MDHEN and CDR2 is SYDVKM. Here the CDR3 DNA reads TGTGCCAGCAGTTTAGGTACTAGCGGGAGGAACAATGAGCAGTTCTTC. Translating it yields CASSLGTSGRNNEQFF.

The chain combines TRBV13 with TRBJ2-1; 11 bases fit TRBD2. CDR1 PRHDT and CDR2 FYEKMQ come from the germline V gene (reference sequence). CDR3 length: 18 amino acids. V lost 3 bases, J lost 4 bases, and 11 bases stayed unmatched. DNA of the CDR3: TGTGCCAGCAGCTTCGGGGTAGCGGGAGGGCCTCGATACAATGAGCAGTTCTTC. Amino acids: CASSFGVAGGPRYNEQFF.

The chain combines TRBV7-8 with TRBJ2-3; 7 nucleotides line up with TRBD2. Germline V gene data show CDR1 as SGHVS and CDR2 as FQNEAQ. The ends lost 3 bases at V and 1 base at J; junction bases unmatched: 13. CDR3 length: 18 amino acids. The DNA of the CDR3 is TGTGCCAGCAGCTTCGTATGGGCGGGGGAAACCGGCACAGATACGCAGTATTTT. It yields the protein CASSFVWAGETGTDTQYF.

V and J are TRBV9 and TRBJ2-2, with D hard to call. Trimming pared 3 bases from V and 6 bases from J, leaving 9 bases between. Germline V gives CDR1 SGDLS, CDR2 YYNGEE. The CDR3 has 13 amino acids. The chain's CDR3 is CASSAPRAGELFF. For the CDR3, the DNA is TGTGCCAGCAGCGCCCCCCGGGCCGGGGAGCTGTTTTTT.

This chain links TRBV9 with TRBJ1-1, with TRBD1 identical over 8 bases. This CDR3 contains 13 residues. V dropped 2 bases and J dropped 5; count of bases not matched to a gene: 2. Per germline, CDR1 SGDLS and CDR2 YYNGEE. The CDR3 DNA reads TGTGCCAGCAGCGTCCGGGACAGGACTGAAGCTTTCTTT. Translation: CASSVRDRTEAFF.

The V call is TRBV27, the J call TRBJ2-6, with no clear D. The CDR3 covers 14 residues. Trimming left V 5 bases short and J 0 bases short, with 5 bases between. Germline values: CDR1 MNHEY, CDR2 SMNVEV (reference sequence). The CDR3 here is CASSPNSGANVLTF. The CDR3 bases are TGTGCCAGCAGTCCAAACTCTGGGGCCAACGTCCTGACTTTC. Complete variable domain (other parts from reference TRBV27 and TRBJ2-6): EAQVTQNPRYLITVTGKKLTVTCSQNMNHEYMSWYRQDPGLGLRQIYYSMNVEVTDKGDVPEGYKVSRKEKRNFPLILESPSPNQTSLYFCASSPNSGANVLTFGAGSRLTVL.

The rearrangement links TRBV18 to TRBJ1-2; possibly TRBD1 for D (6 bases). The V end lost 3 bases, the J end lost 6 bases, and 14 bases lay between the germline ends. The CDR3 runs to 14 residues. CDR1 is KGHSH, CDR2 LQKENI, per germline. The CDR3 spells CASSPDSGQHGYTF. DNA for the CDR3: TGTGCCAGCTCACCCGATAGTGGACAGCATGGCTACACCTTC.

This clonotype turned up a few times. The CDR3 DNA reads as TGCAGCGTTGGGCAGGGTGTGGCCGGGGAGCTGTTTTTT. Translating it yields CSVGQGVAGELFF. The rearrangement uses TRBV29-1 and TRBJ2-2, with D perhaps TRBD1 (5 bases). V shed 4 bases and J shed 6 bases, with 12 bases lying between them. This CDR3 comprises 13 residues. Germline lookup yields CDR1 SQVTM and CDR2 ANQGSEA.

The V gene is TRBV23-1, the J gene TRBJ2-2, with 7 bases identical to TRBD2. TRBV23-1 counts as an open reading frame of uncertain function. V shed 3 bases, J shed 6 bases, and the junction held 16 bases outside the gene matches. There are 18 residues in the CDR3. CDR3 coding DNA: TGCGCCAGCAGTCACCTTAGCGGGCGACCTATCAGGGCCGGGGAGCTGTTTTTT. It translates to CASSHLSGRPIRAGELFF.

This clonotype has only one observation. The chain has TRBV5-1 and TRBJ1-2; D remains unclear. Trimming removed 4 bases from V and 4 bases from J, with 14 bases in between. This CDR3 spans 14 amino acids. The V gene's germline CDR1 is SGHRS and CDR2 YFSETQ. CDR3 amino acids: CASSPWHRGYGYTF. The CDR3 bases are TGCGCCAGCAGCCCCTGGCACAGAGGCTATGGCTACACCTTC. Full variable domain (missing parts from reference TRBV5-1 and TRBJ1-2): KAGVTQTPRYLIKTRGQQVTLSCSPISGHRSVSWYQQTPGQGLQFLFEYFSETQRNKGNFPGRFSGRQFSNSRSEMNVSTLELGDSALYLCASSPWHRGYGYTFGSGTRLTVV.

The chain employs TRBV7-9 and TRBJ1-5; weak D call: TRBD1 (6 bases). The V gene lost 3 bases and the J gene lost 3 bases, with 9 bases spanning the gap. The CDR3 sequence is 14 residues long. Germline CDR1 and CDR2: SEHNR and FQNEAQ (reference sequence). CDR3 residues: CASSFRDTNQPQHF. The CDR3 bases are TGTGCCAGCAGCTTCCGGGACACCAATCAGCCCCAGCATTTT. The variable domain in full, completed from reference TRBV7-9 and TRBJ1-5, reads DTGVSQNPRHKITKRGQNVTFRCDPISEHNRLYWYRQTLGQGPEFLTYFQNEAQLEKSRLLSDRFSAERPKGSFSTLEIQRTEQGDSAMYLCASSFRDTNQPQHFGDGTRLSIL.

As to this clonotype: A junction end diverges from the germline sequence, so it may reflect a read error. The genes are TRBV2 and TRBJ2-7; 8 bases fit TRBD1. Germline V gene sequence: CDR1 SNHLY, CDR2 FYNNEI. This CDR3 has 13 amino acids. Here the CDR3 reads CASSEGSGQGRDF. CDR3 DNA sequence: TGTGCCAGCAGTGAAGGGAGTGGACAGGGTCGAGACTTC.

The chain recombines TRBV28 with TRBJ2-1; D might be TRBD1 (6 bases). Trimming shortened V by 8 bases and J by 4 bases, and 9 bases separated the two germline ends. The CDR3 has 12 residues. From germline, CDR1 is MDHEN and CDR2 SYDVKM. This chain's CDR3 is CASEGVYNEQFF. For the CDR3, the DNA is TGTGCCAGCGAGGGGGTTTACAATGAGCAGTTCTTC.

The chain couples TRBV29-1 to TRBJ2-1; the D is unclear. The V end lost 2 bases, the J end lost 4 bases, and 6 bases lay between the germline ends. Germline CDR1 reads SQVTM; CDR2 reads ANQGSEA. This CDR3 has 12 amino acids. The CDR3 DNA is TGCAGCGTTGAAACGGCTTACAATGAGCAGTTCTTC. Translation: CSVETAYNEQFF.

The chain joins TRBV28 to TRBJ2-3; D not certain. Germline V gives CDR1 MDHEN, CDR2 SYDVKM. Trimming stripped 7 bases from V and 3 bases from J, with 11 bases between. The CDR3 is 13 residues long. The chain's CDR3 is CASMGSETDTQYF. The CDR3 coding sequence is TGTGCCAGCATGGGTTCTGAGACAGATACGCAGTATTTT.

The chain recombines TRBV29-1 with TRBJ2-1, with TRBD2 identical over 8 bases. Germline CDR1 SQVTM, CDR2 ANQGSEA. V was pared by 3 bases and J by 8 bases, with 0 bases of the junction left unmatched. This CDR3 is 11 amino acids long. Here the CDR3 reads CSVDGRDEQFF. The CDR3 coding sequence is TGCAGCGTTGACGGGAGGGATGAGCAGTTCTTC.

This chain joins TRBV12-3 or TRBV12-4 and TRBJ2-1; D possibly corresponds to TRBD1 (5 bases). The length of the CDR3 is 12 residues. V shed 7 bases and J shed 3 bases, with 7 bases lying between them. CDR3 DNA sequence: TGTGCCAGCAAAACAGGCTACAATGAGCAGTTCTTC. Amino acids: CASKTGYNEQFF.

The chain links TRBV10-3 to TRBJ2-3; D assignment may be TRBD1 or TRBD2 (5 bases each). The CDR3 extends over 16 amino acids. Trimming shortened V by 6 bases and J by 8 bases, and 24 bases separated the two germline ends. CDR1 and CDR2 from the germline V gene are ENHRY and SYGVKD. CDR3 sequence: CAIRSTGTPPGFTQYF. The DNA of the CDR3 is TGTGCCATCAGGAGCACCGGGACCCCGCCCGGATTTACGCAGTATTTT.

The chain joins TRBV27 to TRBJ1-1; the D gene is possibly TRBD1 (5 bases). CDR1 is MNHEY and CDR2 is SMNVEV in the germline V gene (reference sequence). With 3 bases removed from V and 11 bases from J, the gap between germline ends came to 19 bases. The CDR3 length is 14 residues. The CDR3 region has the DNA TGTGCCAGCAGTTTGACCGGGACTACAGGCGACGCTTTCTTT. As protein: CASSLTGTTGDAFF.

This clonotype was seen only once. The V call is TRBV27, the J call TRBJ2-1, with TRBD2 identical over 9 bases. CDR3 length: 18 amino acids. In germline, CDR1 is MNHEY, CDR2 SMNVEV (reference sequence). V trimming: 8 bases; J trimming: 10 bases; junction bases outside the gene matches: 24. The CDR3 DNA follows: TGTGCCAGCGTTCCCAGGATGGCTAGCGGGAATGTGGTTGGGGAGCAGTTCTTC. As protein: CASVPRMASGNVVGEQFF.

The chain couples TRBV18 to TRBJ2-1; 14 bases match TRBD2. Germline lookup yields CDR1 KGHSH and CDR2 LQKENI. V trimming: 5 bases; J trimming: 8 bases; junction bases outside the gene matches: 11. CDR3 length: 17 residues. In nucleotides, the CDR3 is TGTGCCAGCTCAACCGTGGGACTAGCGGGAGTCTCGGATGAGCAGTTCTTC. Translated, it gives CASSTVGLAGVSDEQFF.